This TCR beta chain was sequenced in a study of OX40 agonist ivuxolimab in advanced cancers. Study context: Partial responses were seen in three patients, one with hepatocellular carcinoma and two with cutaneous melanoma. The study, taken as a whole, reports: There were, on average, more expanded clones in CD8+ T cells than in CD4+.

Method: immunoSEQ multiplex PCR; TCRdb's copy keeps in-frame clones and lacks some. The sample includes 85,000 to 100,000 clones, 93% of them seen just once. As to this clone: Antigen: not known.

Trimming shortened V by 6 bases and J by 4 bases, and 12 bases separated the two germline ends. Germline values: CDR1 MNHNS, CDR2 SASEGT. The CDR3 runs 13 residues. The rearrangement links TRBV6-1 to TRBJ1-2; perhaps TRBD1 as D (5 bases). The origin of this receptor is an adult with an advanced solid tumor such as melanoma, head and neck, liver or kidney cancer. Sequences were derived from CD4+ or CD8+ T cells sorted from blood, sampled in a trial of the OX40 agonist ivuxolimab. The CDR3 here is CASRVGQVYGYTF. CDR3 nucleotides: TGTGCCAGCAGGGTAGGACAAGTCTATGGCTACACCTTC.